A selection of T cell receptor beta chains follows, all from one sample in a study of cytomegalovirus exposure and HLA in healthy donors. Clones were sequenced by immunoSEQ multiplex PCR, and TCRdb holds only the in-frame ones, with some missing. Here the sample table reports about 130,000 clones. The sample taken for sequencing was PBMCs. These receptors were taken from a man between 18 and 35 years old in good health and CMV-seronegative. The CDR3 runs from the conserved cysteine through the conserved F or W. The order of the fields is V gene, J gene, D gene, CDR3 DNA, CDR3 protein. A D gene is named only where the DNA matches it firmly.

TRBV12-5	TRBJ1-6	TRBD1	TGTGCTAGTGGTTTGGGCCTAGACACAGGGGGCGGCCATAATTCACCCCTCCACTTT	CASGLGLDTGGGHNSPLHF
TRBV10-3	TRBJ2-3	TRBD2	TGTGCCATCAGTGGTTCCCGACAGACTAGCGGGGGCACAGATACGCAGTATTTT	CAISGSRQTSGGTDTQYF
TRBV6-1	TRBJ2-3	TRBD1	TGTGCCAGCAGTGAAGTGGGGCAGGGGGCCACAGATACGCAGTATTTT	CASSEVGQGATDTQYF
TRBV9	TRBJ1-1	-	TGTGCCAGCAGCGTAGTACAGGCCACTGAAGCTTTCTTT	CASSVVQATEAFF
TRBV6-5	TRBJ1-2	TRBD1	TGTGCCAGCAGTTTCATTGGACAGGTCGGCCCCTTAGGGTACACCTTC	CASSFIGQVGPLGYTF
TRBV30	TRBJ2-1	-	TGTGCCTGGAGTGTTGGTCTATCTAGGTCCCAATTATACAATGAGCAGTTCTTC	CAWSVGLSRSQLYNEQFF
TRBV6-1	TRBJ2-7	TRBD2	TGTGCCAGCATAACTAGCGGGAGAGATTACGAGCAGTACTTC	CASITSGRDYEQYF
TRBV6-4	TRBJ2-2	-	TGTGCCAGCAGTGCAGGGAACACCGGGGAGCTGTTTTTT	CASSAGNTGELFF
TRBV5-1	TRBJ2-3	TRBD1	TGCGCCAGCAGCTTGGTTACGACAGGGTTGATGAGCACAGATACGCAGTATTTT	CASSLVTTGLMSTDTQYF
TRBV10-2	TRBJ2-7	-	TGCGCCAGCAGTGATATCACAGAGCCAATCTACGAGCAGTACTTC	CASSDITEPIYEQYF
TRBV5-1	TRBJ2-1	TRBD2	TGCGCCAGCAGCTTGACTAGCGGCTACAATGAGCAGTTCTTC	CASSLTSGYNEQFF
TRBV9	TRBJ2-3	TRBD2	TGTGCCAGCAGCGTAGACCGGGGGGGCTCTGGGGATACGCAGTATTTT	CASSVDRGGSGDTQYF
TRBV29-1	TRBJ1-3	-	TGCAGCGTTGAAGACCCCTACAGCCCGGGAAACACCATATATTTT	CSVEDPYSPGNTIYF
TRBV6-6	TRBJ1-5	TRBD1	TGTGCCAGCAGCCCAGGGGGTCAGAGCAATCAGCCCCAGCATTTT	CASSPGGQSNQPQHF
TRBV5-1	TRBJ2-7	TRBD1	TGCGCCAGCAGCCGGGGACAGGGGATCACCTACGAGCAGTACTTC	CASSRGQGITYEQYF
TRBV4-2	TRBJ2-3	TRBD2	TGTGCCAGCAGCCCAGCGGGGACGGACACAGATACGCAGTATTTT	CASSPAGTDTDTQYF
TRBV29-1	TRBJ1-5	-	TGCAGCGTTTTGGTGGGCTTTGGCAATCAGCCCCAGCATTTT	CSVLVGFGNQPQHF
TRBV10-1	TRBJ2-1	TRBD1	TGCGCCAGCAGCCCGGACAGGGTATTCTACAATGAGCAGTTCTTC	CASSPDRVFYNEQFF
TRBV6-1	TRBJ1-2	-	TGTGCCACCGAACAGGACCAACGAGGTGGCTACACCTTC	CATEQDQRGGYTF
TRBV30	TRBJ1-5	TRBD1	TGTGCCTGGAGTGTACGGACAGGGGGGGAGCCCCAGCATTTT	CAWSVRTGGEPQHF
TRBV7-9	TRBJ1-2	-	TGTGCCAGCAGCTTAGCGGCAGGGAATGGCTACACCTTC	CASSLAAGNGYTF
TRBV29-1	TRBJ1-1	-	TGCAGCGTTGAAGCAGGCACTGAAGCTTTCTTT	CSVEAGTEAFF
TRBV15	TRBJ1-6	-	TGTGCCACCAGCAGAGATCTATTATCTTCACCCCTCCACTTT	CATSRDLLSSPLHF
TRBV5-1	TRBJ2-1	TRBD2	TGCGCCAGCAGCCTAGGACTAGGTCGGAATGAGCAGTTCTTC	CASSLGLGRNEQFF
TRBV19	TRBJ2-3	-	TGTGCCAGTAGTCTCGCTACGGGGAGGGATACGCAGTATTTT	CASSLATGRDTQYF
TRBV18	TRBJ1-2	TRBD1	TGTGCCAGCTCACCGTACACAGGGGGCGTGGAGGGCGGTTATGGCTACACCTTC	CASSPYTGGVEGGYGYTF
TRBV6-5	TRBJ2-6	-	TGTGCCAGCAATGTAGACACTGGGGCCAACGTCCTGACTTTC	CASNVDTGANVLTF
TRBV7-2	TRBJ2-7	TRBD2	TGTGCCAGCAGCTTAGGTGCTAGCGGGGGGAGGCGCGAGCAGTACTTC	CASSLGASGGRREQYF
TRBV5-1	TRBJ2-3	-	TGCGCCAGCACAAGGCTAGCGTGGGGAGCAGATACGCAGTATTTT	CASTRLAWGADTQYF